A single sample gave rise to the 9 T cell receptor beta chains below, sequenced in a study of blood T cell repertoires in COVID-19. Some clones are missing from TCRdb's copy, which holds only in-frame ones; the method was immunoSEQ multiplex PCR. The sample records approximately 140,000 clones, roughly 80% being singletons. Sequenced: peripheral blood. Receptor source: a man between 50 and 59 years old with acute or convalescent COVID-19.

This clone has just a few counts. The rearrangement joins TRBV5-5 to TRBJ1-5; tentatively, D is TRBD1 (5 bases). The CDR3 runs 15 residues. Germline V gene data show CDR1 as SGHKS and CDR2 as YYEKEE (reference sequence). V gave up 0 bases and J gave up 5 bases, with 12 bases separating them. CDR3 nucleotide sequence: TGTGCCAGCAGCTTGGAGGGGTGGGGGGATCAGCCCCAGCATTTT. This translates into CASSLEGWGDQPQHF.

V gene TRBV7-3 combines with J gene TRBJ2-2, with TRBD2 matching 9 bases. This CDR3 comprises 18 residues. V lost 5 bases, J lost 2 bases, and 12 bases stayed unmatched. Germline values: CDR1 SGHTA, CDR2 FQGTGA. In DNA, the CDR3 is TGTGCCAGCAGCCCCGGGTTAGCGGGGGACCAAAACACCGGGGAGCTGTTTTTT. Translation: CASSPGLAGDQNTGELFF.

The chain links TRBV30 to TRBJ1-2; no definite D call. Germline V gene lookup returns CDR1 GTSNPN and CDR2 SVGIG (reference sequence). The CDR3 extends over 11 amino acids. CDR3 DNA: TGTGCAGTCGGGGCTAACTATGGCTACACCTTC. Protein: CAVGANYGYTF.

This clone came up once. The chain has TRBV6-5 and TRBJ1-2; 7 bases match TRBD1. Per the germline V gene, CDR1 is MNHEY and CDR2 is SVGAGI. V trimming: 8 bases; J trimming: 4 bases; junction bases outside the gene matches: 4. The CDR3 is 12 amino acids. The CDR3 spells CASQYRGYGYTF. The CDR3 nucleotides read TGTGCCAGCCAGTACAGGGGCTATGGCTACACCTTC.

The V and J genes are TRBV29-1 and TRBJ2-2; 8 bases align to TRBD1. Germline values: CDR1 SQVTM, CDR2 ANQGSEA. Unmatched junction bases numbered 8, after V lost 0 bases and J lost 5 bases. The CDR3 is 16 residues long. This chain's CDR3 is CSVEDVGQGRTGELFF. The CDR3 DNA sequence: TGCAGCGTTGAAGATGTTGGACAGGGTAGGACCGGGGAGCTGTTTTTT.

The CDR3 here is CASSRPSYGGLNYEQYF. In DNA form, the CDR3 reads TGCGCCAGCAGCCGTCCTAGCTACGGAGGATTAAACTACGAGCAGTACTTC. V and J are TRBV4-1 and TRBJ2-7; TRBD2 is a possible D gene (5 bases). V gave up 4 bases and J gave up 3 bases, with 22 bases separating them. Germline V gives CDR1 MGHRA, CDR2 YSYEKL. This CDR3 region has 17 residues.

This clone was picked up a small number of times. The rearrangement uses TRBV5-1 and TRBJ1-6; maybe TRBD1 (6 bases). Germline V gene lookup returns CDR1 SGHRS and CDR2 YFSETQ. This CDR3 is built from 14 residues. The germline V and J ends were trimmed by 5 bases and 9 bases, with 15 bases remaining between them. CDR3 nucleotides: TGCGCCAGCAGTCTGGACAGTTTGGGTTCACCCCTCCACTTT. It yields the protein CASSLDSLGSPLHF.

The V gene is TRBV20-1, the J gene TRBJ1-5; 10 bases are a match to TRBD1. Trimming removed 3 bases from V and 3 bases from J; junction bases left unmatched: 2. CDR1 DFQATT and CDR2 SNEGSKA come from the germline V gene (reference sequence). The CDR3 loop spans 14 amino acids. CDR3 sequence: CSASGTGVNQPQHF. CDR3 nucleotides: TGCAGTGCTAGTGGGACAGGGGTCAATCAGCCCCAGCATTTT.

The DNA for the CDR3 is TGTGCCAGCAGAAGCAGGGTCACTGAAGCTTTCTTT. Its protein is CASRSRVTEAFF. V and J are TRBV2 and TRBJ1-1; TRBD1 is a possible D gene (5 bases). Per the germline V gene, CDR1 is SNHLY and CDR2 is FYNNEI. V was cut by 6 bases and J by 4 bases, with 9 bases left in between. This CDR3 spans 12 amino acids.